The table lists the clone carrying this T cell receptor (beta chain) with a few counts. Its antigen is currently unknown. PCR amplification relied on 60 Vbeta primers (plus 13 Jbeta primers). This table comes from immunoSEQ multiplex PCR, and its TCRdb copy is limited to in-frame clones, with some not included. The sample lists about 160,000 clones, roughly 71% occurring once. The data originate from a study of cytomegalovirus exposure and HLA in healthy donors. CDR1 is LNHDA, CDR2 SQIVND, per germline (reference sequence). V lost 3 bases and J lost 1, with 17 bases in between. The CDR3 sequence is 17 residues long. Findings of the study overall: The sole available immune exposure information was CMV serostatus. The authors confirmed in vitro that a few CMV-associated chains were specific for CMV antigens.

The sequence was collected from a male donor in good health and CMV-seropositive. The sample taken for sequencing was PBMCs. The chain combines TRBV19 with TRBJ2-3; a possible D gene is TRBD2 (6 bases). The DNA for the CDR3 is TGTGCCAGTAGTATCGGTGCGGGGCCTATGGGCACAGATACGCAGTATTTT. Translation: CASSIGAGPMGTDTQYF.